Listed here are 27 T cell receptor beta chains from one sample, sequenced in a study of blood T cell repertoires in COVID-19. Repertoires were generated with immunoSEQ multiplex PCR, while TCRdb's copy carries only in-frame clones and drops some. This table has 300,000 to 450,000 clones, about 90% appearing once. The sample taken for sequencing was PBMCs or T cells enriched from blood (not recorded which). Source of these receptors: a woman in her thirties who had been exposed to COVID-19.

The V call is TRBV18, the J call TRBJ2-1, with TRBD1 identical over 11 bases. Germline V gives CDR1 KGHSH, CDR2 LQKENI. V dropped 3 bases and J dropped 7; count of bases not matched to a gene: 17. This CDR3 has 19 residues. CDR3 amino acids: CASSPGTGGYNAGGNEQFF. CDR3 coding DNA: TGTGCCAGCTCACCTGGGACAGGGGGATATAATGCGGGAGGTAATGAGCAGTTCTTC.

The chain couples TRBV7-9 to TRBJ2-1; 8 bases match TRBD2. The germline V gene encodes CDR1 SEHNR and CDR2 FQNEAQ (reference sequence). The CDR3 runs to 17 residues. The V gene end was trimmed by 2 bases and the J gene end by 9 bases; junction bases not matched to a gene: 15. In DNA, the CDR3 is TGTGCCAGCAGCTTATTGGCGGGAGGACCCGCCTTGAGTGAGCAGTTCTTC. Amino acid sequence: CASSLLAGGPALSEQFF. Full variable domain (outside the CDR3, taken from reference TRBV7-9 and TRBJ2-1): DTGVSQNPRHKITKRGQNVTFRCDPISEHNRLYWYRQTLGQGPEFLTYFQNEAQLEKSRLLSDRFSAERPKGSFSTLEIQRTEQGDSAMYLCASSLLAGGPALSEQFFGPGTRLTVL.

The chain has TRBV5-1 and TRBJ2-3; 9 positions agree with TRBD2. Germline V lookup: CDR1 SGHRS, CDR2 YFSETQ. The CDR3 covers 15 residues. The junction had 1 base not matched to a gene; V was cut back by 0 bases and J by 2 bases. The CDR3 loop is CASSLEREATDTQYF. The CDR3 DNA reads TGCGCCAGCAGCTTGGAGCGGGAGGCCACAGATACGCAGTATTTT.

The V gene is TRBV7-9, the J gene TRBJ2-7; D remains ambiguous. This CDR3 is 12 amino acids long. V was clipped by 4 bases and J by 2 bases, with 6 bases between them. Germline V gives CDR1 SEHNR, CDR2 FQNEAQ (reference sequence). CDR3 nucleotides: TGTGCCAGCAGCTCGATAGCCTACGAGCAGTACTTC. Amino acid sequence: CASSSIAYEQYF.

The V call is TRBV5-1, the J call TRBJ2-7; TRBD1 might be the D (6 bases). V was trimmed by 5 bases and J by 7 bases, leaving 19 bases between them. The CDR3 length is 14 residues. Per germline, CDR1 SGHRS and CDR2 YFSETQ. CDR3 nucleotide sequence: TGCGCCAGCAGTCCAATCCCCGACAGGCTTGAGCAGTACTTC. Translated: CASSPIPDRLEQYF.

The chain uses TRBV19 and TRBJ2-5; 7 bases agree with TRBD2. V gave up 6 bases and J gave up 4 bases; unmatched junction bases: 11. The CDR3 contains 15 residues. Per the germline V gene, CDR1 is LNHDA and CDR2 is SQIVND (reference sequence). The CDR3 protein is CASRASGEPAETQYF. The CDR3 region has the DNA TGTGCCAGTAGGGCCAGCGGGGAGCCCGCAGAGACCCAGTACTTC.

CDR3 residues: CASSQDTGGNEKLFF. The DNA for the CDR3 is TGTGCCAGCAGCCAAGATACAGGGGGAAATGAAAAACTGTTTTTT. This chain joins TRBV11-2 and TRBJ1-4; 8 bases line up with TRBD1. Germline V gene sequence: CDR1 SGHAT, CDR2 FQNNGV. The CDR3 sequence is 15 residues long. Unmatched junction bases numbered 7, after V lost 5 bases and J lost 5 bases. The variable domain in full, with the rest retrieved from reference TRBV11-2 and TRBJ1-4, is EAGVAQSPRYKIIEKRQSVAFWCNPISGHATLYWYQQILGQGPKLLIQFQNNGVVDDSQLPKDRFSAERLKGVDSTLKIQPAKLEDSAVYLCASSQDTGGNEKLFFGSGTQLSVL.

The rearrangement joins TRBV2 to TRBJ2-5; D is undetermined. CDR3 size: 13 residues. Per germline, CDR1 SNHLY and CDR2 FYNNEI. V dropped 0 bases and J dropped 5 bases, with 7 bases sitting between them. This CDR3 is CASSEAEWETQYF. The CDR3 coding sequence is TGTGCCAGCAGTGAAGCAGAGTGGGAGACCCAGTACTTC. Drawing the rest from reference TRBV2 and TRBJ2-5, the complete variable domain is EPEVTQTPSHQVTQMGQEVILRCVPISNHLYFYWYRQILGQKVEFLVSFYNNEISEKSEIFDDQFSVERPDGSNFTLKIRSTKLEDSAMYFCASSEAEWETQYFGPGTRLLVL.

The J gene is TRBJ2-7, the V gene TRBV3-1 (or the pseudogene TRBV3-2); maybe TRBD2 (6 bases). Germline V gene data show CDR1 as LGHDT and CDR2 as YNNKEL (reference sequence). The CDR3 consists of 15 residues. V was clipped by 3 bases and J by 5 bases, with 17 bases between them. The CDR3 reads CASSHRHGRLHEQYF. As DNA, the CDR3 is TGTGCCAGCAGCCATCGTCACGGGAGATTACACGAGCAGTACTTC.

The rearrangement uses TRBV19 and TRBJ2-1; 7 positions agree with TRBD2. From germline, CDR1 is LNHDA and CDR2 SQIVND (reference sequence). The junction had 9 bases not matched to a gene; V was cut back by 5 bases and J by 2 bases. CDR3 length: 16 residues. The chain's CDR3 is CASSYSSGDPYNEQFF. DNA for the CDR3: TGTGCCAGTAGTTATTCTAGCGGAGACCCCTACAATGAGCAGTTCTTC.

This clone was seen only once. The rearrangement uses TRBV12-3 or TRBV12-4 and TRBJ2-1; perhaps TRBD1 as D (5 bases). Trimming pared 3 bases from V and 7 bases from J, leaving 10 bases between. The CDR3 sequence is 13 residues long. The CDR3 here is CASSFGHPNEQFF. The CDR3 coding sequence is TGTGCCAGCAGTTTTGGACATCCTAATGAGCAGTTCTTC.

The V gene is TRBV18, the J gene TRBJ1-2; D call uncertain. This CDR3 has 16 amino acids. CDR1 and CDR2 (germline): KGHSH, LQKENI. V lost 4 bases to trimming and J lost 3 bases, with 18 bases between them. CDR3 in DNA: TGTGCCAGCTCACAATCGCGGGAACCGATGGACTATGGCTACACCTTC. Protein product: CASSQSREPMDYGYTF.

In this sample, this clone turned up once. The chain employs TRBV28 and TRBJ2-2; TRBD1 matches at 8 bases. The V gene's germline CDR1 is MDHEN and CDR2 SYDVKM. The CDR3 extends over 15 amino acids. With 3 bases clipped from V and 4 bases from J, the junction kept 4 bases outside the gene matches. The CDR3 sequence: CASSFTGGLTGELFF. The CDR3 DNA reads TGTGCCAGCAGTTTTACAGGGGGGCTCACCGGGGAGCTGTTTTTT. The whole variable domain, filled in from reference TRBV28 and TRBJ2-2, reads DVKVTQSSRYLVKRTGEKVFLECVQDMDHENMFWYRQDPGLGLRLIYFSYDVKMKEKGDIPEGYSVSREKKERFSLILESASTNQTSMYLCASSFTGGLTGELFFGEGSRLTVL.

The V gene is TRBV10-3, the J gene TRBJ1-2; D might be TRBD1 (6 bases). CDR1 is ENHRY and CDR2 is SYGVKD in the germline V gene. The CDR3 loop spans 13 amino acids. V lost 2 bases and J lost 8, with 12 bases in between. CDR3 nucleotides: TGTGCCATCAGTGAGGGGGGCCCCTTGGGCTACACCTTC. It translates to CAISEGGPLGYTF.

The V gene is TRBV6-5, the J gene TRBJ2-7; tentatively, D is TRBD2 (5 bases). Germline V gene lookup returns CDR1 MNHEY and CDR2 SVGAGI. The ends were cut back, 5 bases at V and 7 bases at J, with 15 bases in the middle. This CDR3 has 13 amino acids. The CDR3 region is CASSLTQEREQYF. CDR3 DNA: TGTGCCAGCAGTCTAACTCAGGAGCGGGAGCAGTACTTC.

The chain employs TRBV20-1 and TRBJ2-1; possible D gene TRBD1, 6 bases. Germline CDR1 DFQATT, CDR2 SNEGSKA (reference sequence). V was trimmed by 2 bases and J by 8 bases, leaving 7 bases between them. CDR3 size: 11 residues. The CDR3 region is CSARQGHEQFF. The CDR3 DNA sequence: TGCAGTGCTAGACAGGGGCATGAGCAGTTCTTC.

V and J are TRBV3-1 (or the pseudogene TRBV3-2) and TRBJ2-2; 7 bases match TRBD1. The CDR3 totals 12 residues. Germline values: CDR1 LGHDT, CDR2 YNNKEL (reference sequence). After removal of 6 bases from V and 6 bases from J, the junction contained 1 base not matched to a gene. DNA of the CDR3: TGTGCCAGCAGAGGGACAGCCGGGGAGCTGTTTTTT. Translation: CASRGTAGELFF.

The rearrangement joins TRBV24-1 to TRBJ2-5; 10 bases fit TRBD1. Germline lookup yields CDR1 KGHDR and CDR2 SFDVKD. With V trimmed by 4 bases and J by 2 bases, 6 bases remained unmatched. The CDR3 totals 16 residues. CDR3 bases: TGTGCCACCAGTGAAGCCGGGACAGGGGTACAAGAGACCCAGTACTTC. Protein: CATSEAGTGVQETQYF.

The rearrangement links TRBV15 to TRBJ2-3, with 7 nucleotides matching TRBD2. There are 17 residues in the CDR3. The germline V gene has CDR1 LNHNV and CDR2 YYDKDF (reference sequence). V trimming: 2 bases; J trimming: 2 bases; junction bases outside the gene matches: 10. CDR3 DNA: TGTGCCACCAGCAGATGGGAGGGAGGACACTCCACAGATACGCAGTATTTT. This gives the protein CATSRWEGGHSTDTQYF.

The chain is built from TRBV28 and TRBJ2-7; 8 nucleotides match TRBD2. Germline V gene lookup returns CDR1 MDHEN and CDR2 SYDVKM. This CDR3 spans 13 amino acids. V dropped 7 bases and J dropped 4; count of bases not matched to a gene: 6. CDR3 amino acids: CASKASGPYEQYF. The CDR3 bases are TGTGCCAGCAAGGCTAGCGGGCCTTACGAGCAGTACTTC.

V and J are TRBV6-5 and TRBJ2-2; 8 bases agree with TRBD1. V was pared by 6 bases and J by 9 bases, with 12 bases of the junction left unmatched. The CDR3 has 15 amino acids. Per the germline V gene, CDR1 is MNHEY and CDR2 is SVGAGI. The CDR3 DNA sequence: TGTGCCAGCAGGGGGACAGGAGAGGCCGTCAGGGAGCTGTTTTTT. Translating gives CASRGTGEAVRELFF.

The chain recombines TRBV27 with TRBJ1-1; maybe TRBD1 (5 bases). V was shortened by 0 bases and J by 8 bases, with 10 bases between the two germline ends. CDR3 size: 13 residues. Germline V CDR1 and CDR2: MNHEY, SMNVEV (reference sequence). The CDR3 nucleotides are TGTGCCAGCAGTTTATCCCCCGCAGGGGAAGCTTTCTTT. It is translated as CASSLSPAGEAFF.

This clone was detected only once. This CDR3 reads CASSLEAGLGYGYTF. The CDR3 nucleotides read TGCGCCAGCAGCTTGGAGGCAGGGCTTGGGTATGGCTACACCTTC. The genes are TRBV5-1 and TRBJ1-2; possibly TRBD1 for D (5 bases). This CDR3 contains 15 residues. V lost 0 bases and J 5 bases, leaving 14 bases between the germline ends. Per germline, CDR1 SGHRS and CDR2 YFSETQ.

The chain links TRBV10-1 to TRBJ2-1; TRBD1 aligns across 7 bases. Trimming took 5 bases from V and 4 from J; bases not matched to a gene: 2. The CDR3 contains 13 residues. The germline CDR1 and CDR2 sequences are WNHNN and SYGVQD (reference sequence). As DNA, the CDR3 is TGCGCCAGCAGTCCGGGACAGTACAATGAGCAGTTCTTC. Residues: CASSPGQYNEQFF.

The V gene is TRBV6-2 or TRBV6-3, the J gene TRBJ2-7; D remains unclear. This CDR3 is built from 13 residues. Germline V gives CDR1 MNHEY, CDR2 SVGEGT. The V end was cut by 6 bases, the J end by 6 bases, with 15 bases between. The chain's CDR3 is CASSSMRPGEQYF. As DNA, the CDR3 is TGTGCCAGCAGCTCGATGCGGCCGGGCGAGCAGTACTTC.

This chain connects TRBV4-2 to TRBJ2-1; TRBD2 matches at 10 bases. CDR1 LGHNA and CDR2 YNFKEQ come from the germline V gene. J gave up 1 base and V 0 bases, and 6 bases lay outside the gene matches. The CDR3 extends over 18 amino acids. This CDR3 is CASSQELAGVGSYNEQFF. Written as DNA, the CDR3 is TGTGCCAGCAGCCAAGAGCTAGCGGGAGTGGGGTCCTACAATGAGCAGTTCTTC.

The chain links TRBV11-1 to TRBJ1-2, with D unclear. This CDR3 is built from 12 residues. The V and J ends lost 5 bases and 5 bases respectively, with 9 bases between them. Germline CDR1 reads SGHAT; CDR2 reads FQDESV (reference sequence). The CDR3 spells CASSTVGYGYTF. In DNA form, the CDR3 reads TGTGCCAGCAGCACGGTTGGTTATGGCTACACCTTC.